Listed below are T cell receptor beta chains from one sample, sequenced in a study of cytomegalovirus exposure and HLA in healthy donors. Using immunoSEQ multiplex PCR, the repertoire was profiled, and TCRdb retains in-frame clones only, with some absent. In the table there are 150,000 to 200,000 clones, 70% to 85% of which are singletons. The sample taken for sequencing was PBMCs. The receptors shown here come from a man between 18 and 35 years old in good health and CMV-seronegative. CDR3s leave out the opening cysteine and the closing phenylalanine or tryptophan.

len	v_gene	j_gene	CDR3aa
11	TRBV5-7	TRBJ2-5	ASSLGGRETQY
13	TRBV25-1	TRBJ1-6	ASSITGRFGSPLH
12	TRBV6-5	TRBJ2-7	ASSYWSGSYEQY
12	TRBV28	TRBJ1-2	ASSPWGRDDGYT
12	TRBV6-5	TRBJ1-5	ASSYSFYDQPQH
11	TRBV5-4	TRBJ2-5	AGGIGPLETQY
14	TRBV7-6	TRBJ2-2	ASNPLAGGGTGELF
13	TRBV6-5	TRBJ1-1	ASKPQTGANTEAF
14	TRBV5-1	TRBJ2-3	ASSLGGTGASDTQY
13	TRBV5-1	TRBJ1-2	ASSLDGAPNYGYT
13	TRBV29-1	TRBJ2-1	SVHTGLAGVGEQF
15	TRBV9	TRBJ2-1	ASSASGGGPSYNEQF
13	TRBV6-5	TRBJ1-2	ASSYSIHPGKGYT
13	TRBV5-6	TRBJ2-7	ASSFGLAASYEQY
14	TRBV27	TRBJ2-7	ASSTDREVPLGEQY
9	TRBV7-9	TRBJ1-2	ASDSPWGYT
13	TRBV7-3	TRBJ2-1	ASSLGWGGRGEQF
11	TRBV28	TRBJ2-7	ASSGTGGYEQY
15	TRBV18	TRBJ1-4	ASSLLKKTGANEKLF
11	TRBV6-1	TRBJ1-1	ASKGVANTEAF
18	TRBV19	TRBJ2-1	ASSIGSLAGGSSSYNEQF
11	TRBV5-4	TRBJ2-3	ASSPGYTDTQY
14	TRBV7-9	TRBJ2-1	ASSLAAGGADNEQF
16	TRBV7-9	TRBJ2-1	ASSFRGLDLSSYNEQF
15	TRBV19	TRBJ1-1	ASSTPKPGQLNTEAF
14	TRBV5-8	TRBJ2-1	ASSSAGQGASHEQF
11	TRBV4-1	TRBJ2-7	ASSQERAYEQY
12	TRBV28	TRBJ1-6	ASSLRGWDSPLH
16	TRBV30	TRBJ2-7	AWSPLGTSGSSDYEQY
13	TRBV28	-	ASSPGTSGPYEQY
13	TRBV4-2	TRBJ2-5	ASSQRREAGETQY